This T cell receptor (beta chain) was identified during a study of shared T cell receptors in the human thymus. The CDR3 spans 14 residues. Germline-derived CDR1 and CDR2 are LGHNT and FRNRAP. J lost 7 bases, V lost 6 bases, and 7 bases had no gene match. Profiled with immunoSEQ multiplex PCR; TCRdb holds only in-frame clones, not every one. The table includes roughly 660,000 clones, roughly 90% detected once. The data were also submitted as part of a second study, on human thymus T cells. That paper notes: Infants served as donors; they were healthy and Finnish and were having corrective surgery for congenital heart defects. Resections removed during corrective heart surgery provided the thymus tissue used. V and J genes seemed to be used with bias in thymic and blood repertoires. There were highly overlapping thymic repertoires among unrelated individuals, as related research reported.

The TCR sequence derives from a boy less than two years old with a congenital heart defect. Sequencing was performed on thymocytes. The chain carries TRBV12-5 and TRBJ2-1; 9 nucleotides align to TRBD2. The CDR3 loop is CASGRGTSKNEQFF. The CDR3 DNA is TGTGCTAGTGGCCGGGGGACTAGCAAGAATGAGCAGTTCTTC. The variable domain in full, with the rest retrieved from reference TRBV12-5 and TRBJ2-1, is DARVTQTPRHKVTEMGQEVTMRCQPILGHNTVFWYRQTMMQGLELLAYFRNRAPLDDSGMPKDRFSAEMPDATLATLKIQPSEPRDSAVYFCASGRGTSKNEQFFGPGTRLTVL.